Listed here are 16 T cell receptor beta chains from one sample, sequenced in a study of blood T cell repertoires in COVID-19. Libraries were prepared by immunoSEQ multiplex PCR; TCRdb keeps only in-frame clonotypes and omits some of them. This table has about 120,000 clones, 65% to 90% appearing once. The source material was peripheral blood. The receptor set was obtained from a woman over 75 with acute or convalescent COVID-19.

The rearrangement joins TRBV11-1 to TRBJ2-2; tentative D call: TRBD1 (5 bases). The germline V and J ends were trimmed by 7 bases and 7 bases, with 16 bases remaining between them. The germline V gene encodes CDR1 SGHAT and CDR2 FQDESV (reference sequence). This CDR3 spans 14 amino acids. This CDR3 reads CASTSQGIDGELFF. CDR3 DNA: TGTGCCAGCACCTCCCAGGGAATTGACGGGGAGCTGTTTTTT.

The chain combines TRBV6-5 with TRBJ1-3; maybe TRBD1 (5 bases). The CDR3 has 15 residues. In germline, CDR1 is MNHEY, CDR2 SVGAGI. V gave up 6 bases and J gave up 0 bases, with 12 bases separating them. The CDR3: CASREGFLSGNTIYF. The DNA for the CDR3 is TGTGCCAGCAGGGAGGGGTTTCTCTCTGGAAACACCATATATTTT.

The chain joins TRBV18 to TRBJ1-4; possible D gene TRBD1, 5 bases. V lost 0 bases and J lost 8, with 7 bases in between. The CDR3 extends over 13 amino acids. Per germline, CDR1 KGHSH and CDR2 LQKENI. This CDR3 reads CASSPPGVEKLFF. CDR3 in DNA: TGTGCCAGCTCACCACCAGGGGTGGAAAAACTGTTTTTT.

The chain is built from TRBV27 and TRBJ2-2, with TRBD2 as a possible D gene (7 bases). Germline CDR1 is MNHEY and CDR2 is SMNVEV (reference sequence). V lost 6 bases, J lost 0 bases, and 11 bases lay in between. The CDR3 consists of 15 residues. This CDR3 reads CASSRGGPNTGELFF. CDR3 in DNA: TGTGCCAGCAGCCGCGGGGGCCCGAACACCGGGGAGCTGTTTTTT.

J is TRBJ1-3 and V is TRBV10-1, with D possibly matching TRBD1 (5 bases). V gave up 2 bases and J gave up 7 bases, with 24 bases separating them. The CDR3 contains 18 residues. Germline-derived CDR1 and CDR2 are WNHNN and SYGVQD (reference sequence). The DNA for the CDR3 is TGCGCCAGCAGTGAGCCCACTTTAGATCGGGGGGGTAAGAACACCATATATTTT. Its protein is CASSEPTLDRGGKNTIYF.

This sequence joins TRBV10-3 and TRBJ1-1, with 11 positions matching TRBD1. The CDR3 has 14 residues. Trimming removed 5 bases from V and 5 bases from J; junction bases left unmatched: 4. Germline assignment: CDR1 ENHRY and CDR2 SYGVKD. CDR3 DNA: TGTGCCATCAGTCAGGGACAGGGGGAGACTGAAGCTTTCTTT. It codes for CAISQGQGETEAFF.

The chain links TRBV9 to TRBJ2-3, with 11 bases lining up with TRBD2. The CDR3 contains 15 residues. V lost 1 base and J lost 6; bases outside the gene matches: 4. Germline V gives CDR1 SGDLS, CDR2 YYNGEE. DNA of the CDR3: TGTGCCAGCAGCGTACTAGCGGGGGGCGGGGATACGCAGTATTTT. This translates into CASSVLAGGGDTQYF.

This chain joins TRBV19 and TRBJ1-2, with 9 bases aligning to TRBD1. Per germline, CDR1 LNHDA and CDR2 SQIVND (reference sequence). CDR3 length: 18 residues. The ends lost 4 bases at V and 4 bases at J; junction bases unmatched: 16. The chain's CDR3 is CASSTRSRDRVGGYGYTF. Written as DNA, the CDR3 is TGTGCCAGTAGTACAAGGTCCCGGGACAGGGTCGGGGGCTATGGCTACACCTTC.

This sequence joins TRBV21-1 and TRBJ2-7; the table's D call TRBD1 went unverified against the DNA. TRBV21-1 is a pseudogene. The CDR3 length is 18 residues. The DNA of the CDR3 is TGTGCCAGCAGCAAAAGGGTCTTTAGGGGCCTCCACACCTACGAGCAGTACGTC. Translated: CASSKRVFRGLHTYEQYV.

The CDR3 here is CSVGQGQVGTQYF. For the CDR3, the DNA is TGCAGCGTGGGTCAGGGACAGGTGGGGACCCAGTACTTC. The chain joins TRBV29-1 to TRBJ2-5, with 8 bases matching TRBD1. Germline V gene data show CDR1 as SQVTM and CDR2 as ANQGSEA. The CDR3 contains 13 residues. V dropped 6 bases and J dropped 7; count of bases not matched to a gene: 10.

The V gene is TRBV27, the J gene TRBJ1-1; D is possibly TRBD1 (6 bases). The germline gives CDR1 MNHEY, CDR2 SMNVEV (reference sequence). Trimming removed 5 bases at V and 11 bases at J, with 18 bases between. This CDR3 has 13 amino acids. CDR3 protein: CASSPTGYWGAFF. The CDR3 DNA is TGTGCCAGCAGTCCAACAGGGTACTGGGGGGCTTTCTTT.

This chain connects TRBV11-2 to TRBJ2-1, with 9 positions matching TRBD2. Germline V gene data show CDR1 as SGHAT and CDR2 as FQNNGV. The CDR3 consists of 15 residues. The ends lost 7 bases at V and 3 bases at J; junction bases unmatched: 7. The CDR3 DNA reads TGTGCCAGCATCCGGGGAGCGGGAGGCTACAATGAGCAGTTCTTC. Encoded protein: CASIRGAGGYNEQFF.

This clone was recorded a few times. The chain couples TRBV4-2 to TRBJ2-2; TRBD1 aligns across 7 bases. Germline loops: CDR1 LGHNA, CDR2 YNFKEQ. This CDR3 is 16 amino acids long. The junction had 9 bases not matched to a gene; V was cut back by 4 bases and J by 4 bases. The CDR3 nucleotides are TGTGCCAGCAGCCCTAGGGGACAGTTATTCACCGGGGAGCTGTTTTTT. Translating it yields CASSPRGQLFTGELFF.

This clone was counted a single time. The chain carries TRBV27 and TRBJ1-6; possibly TRBD1 for D (6 bases). The V gene lost 5 bases and the J gene lost 8 bases, with 19 bases spanning the gap. Germline V gene lookup returns CDR1 MNHEY and CDR2 SMNVEV (reference sequence). The CDR3 has 16 residues. CDR3 DNA: TGTGCCAGCAGTCCCCTAGATCAGGGGATAGATTCACCCCTCCACTTT. Translated: CASSPLDQGIDSPLHF.

This chain links TRBV5-8 with TRBJ1-2, with D perhaps TRBD1 (5 bases). This CDR3 is 15 amino acids long. The germline V gene has CDR1 SGHTS and CDR2 YDEGEE. Trimming left V 5 bases short and J 2 bases short, with 16 bases between. The CDR3 loop reads CASSRQSGENYGYTF. The CDR3 nucleotides read TGTGCCAGCAGTAGACAGTCGGGGGAGAACTATGGCTACACCTTC.

The sample holds a few counts of this clone. V and J are TRBV18 and TRBJ1-3, with 7 bases fitting TRBD1. With V trimmed by 3 bases and J by 2 bases, 13 bases remained unmatched. Germline CDR1 KGHSH, CDR2 LQKENI. This CDR3 spans 18 amino acids. In nucleotides, the CDR3 is TGTGCCAGCTCACCGACTGCCCAGATTACAGGGGCTGGAAACACCATATATTTT. Translating gives CASSPTAQITGAGNTIYF.